These 13 T cell receptor beta chains share one sample of origin, sequenced in a study of control samples from healthy donors and cancer patients. Method: immunoSEQ multiplex PCR; TCRdb's copy keeps in-frame clones and lacks some. Of roughly 180,000 clones detected, 80% to 95% appear once; the ten largest clones hold just over 2%. What was sequenced was blood. Receptors were obtained from a woman between 40 and 55 years old in good health.

The chain carries TRBV2 and TRBJ1-6, with a weak D call TRBD1 (6 bases). CDR1 is SNHLY, CDR2 FYNNEI, per germline. Between the trimmed V and J ends, which lost 6 bases and 5 bases, there was a span of 17 bases. There are 16 residues in the CDR3. The CDR3 DNA follows: TGTGCCAGCAGGGGGACGAGGACAGACCATAATTCACCCCTCCACTTT. It translates to CASRGTRTDHNSPLHF.

In its sample, this clone was seen a few times. The sample holds other DNA sequences that translate to the same CDR3. CDR3 DNA sequence: TGTGCCAGCAGCTTAGTTGCGGGGGGCTACAATGAGCAGTTCTTC. Amino acids: CASSLVAGGYNEQFF. The chain joins TRBV7-9 to TRBJ2-1, with 8 positions matching TRBD2. CDR1 and CDR2 from the germline V gene are SEHNR and FQNEAQ (reference sequence). The CDR3 is 15 residues long. The V segment lost 1 base and the J segment 3 bases; nucleotides outside the gene matches: 2.

This clone was detected only once. The chain joins TRBV5-1 to TRBJ2-3, with 8 bases matching TRBD1. Per the germline V gene, CDR1 is SGHRS and CDR2 is YFSETQ. The CDR3 contains 17 residues. Unmatched junction bases numbered 11, after V lost 4 bases and J lost 1 base. This CDR3 reads CASSQRGQAGGTDTQYF. DNA of the CDR3: TGCGCCAGCAGCCAGAGGGGACAGGCTGGGGGCACAGATACGCAGTATTTT. Combining the CDR3 with reference TRBV5-1 and TRBJ2-3 gives the whole variable domain KAGVTQTPRYLIKTRGQQVTLSCSPISGHRSVSWYQQTPGQGLQFLFEYFSETQRNKGNFPGRFSGRQFSNSRSEMNVSTLELGDSALYLCASSQRGQAGGTDTQYFGPGTRLTVL.

The rearrangement links TRBV19 to TRBJ2-7, with no clear D. This CDR3 is 14 amino acids long. Trimming removed 5 bases from V and 4 bases from J, with 15 bases in between. Germline V gene sequence: CDR1 LNHDA, CDR2 SQIVND (reference sequence). In DNA, the CDR3 is TGTGCCAGTAGTCCTCTGGGTAACCCTTACGAGCAGTACTTC. Protein product: CASSPLGNPYEQYF.

The V call is TRBV3-1 (or the pseudogene TRBV3-2), the J call TRBJ1-2, with 8 bases lining up with TRBD1. Germline loops: CDR1 LGHDT, CDR2 YNNKEL (reference sequence). Trimming took 3 bases from V and 8 from J; bases not matched to a gene: 8. The CDR3 is made up of 14 amino acids. The CDR3 DNA is TGTGCCAGCAGCCAGACACAGGGGGAGGTAGGCTACACCTTC. Amino acids: CASSQTQGEVGYTF.

The CDR3 sequence: CASSQGASGTSYEQYF. In nucleotides, the CDR3 is TGCGCCAGCAGCCAAGGCGCTAGCGGGACCTCCTACGAGCAGTACTTC. The J gene is TRBJ2-7, the V gene TRBV4-1, with 9 nucleotides matching TRBD2. CDR1 is MGHRA and CDR2 is YSYEKL in the germline V gene. The length of the CDR3 is 16 residues. V was clipped by 1 base and J by 0 bases; unmatched bases: 4.

Notes on this clone: Distinct nucleotide sequences in the sample also encode this CDR3. CDR3 in amino acids: CASSQGQGGGYTF. For the CDR3, the DNA is TGTGCCAGCAGCCAGGGACAGGGAGGCGGCTACACCTTC. The chain links TRBV3-1 (or the pseudogene TRBV3-2) to TRBJ1-2, with 9 bases lining up with TRBD1. Trimming cost V 3 bases and J 8 bases; bases outside gene matches: 4. The CDR3 is made up of 13 amino acids. Per germline, CDR1 LGHDT and CDR2 YNNKEL (reference sequence).

V and J are TRBV2 and TRBJ1-5; 9 bases align to TRBD1. CDR3 size: 13 residues. Germline CDR1 reads SNHLY; CDR2 reads FYNNEI. V lost 8 bases and J lost 4; bases outside the gene matches: 3. The CDR3: CASQGQGNQPQHF. CDR3 DNA sequence: TGTGCCAGCCAGGGACAGGGAAATCAGCCCCAGCATTTT.

The gene calls are TRBV5-1 and TRBJ1-2; possibly TRBD1 for D (5 bases). Germline V lookup: CDR1 SGHRS, CDR2 YFSETQ. The CDR3 runs 18 residues. V was shortened by 0 bases and J by 2 bases, with 20 bases between the two germline ends. DNA of the CDR3: TGCGCCAGCAGCTTGGGGATCGTGGGGGAAGGAGCCAACTATGGCTACACCTTC. It codes for CASSLGIVGEGANYGYTF.

The V gene is TRBV7-8, the J gene TRBJ1-5; no clear D. The CDR3 loop spans 14 amino acids. V shed 3 bases and J shed 3 bases, with 9 bases lying between them. The V gene's germline CDR1 is SGHVS and CDR2 FQNEAQ. The CDR3, as DNA: TGTGCCAGCAGCTTCGGGCAGTTCAATCAGCCCCAGCATTTT. This codes for CASSFGQFNQPQHF.

This chain joins TRBV7-3 and TRBJ1-2; no reliable D call. Deletions cut 4 bases from V and 8 bases from J, with 20 bases between. Germline-derived CDR1 and CDR2 are SGHTA and FQGTGA. The length of the CDR3 is 15 residues. CDR3 loop: CASSSSTGSQRGYTF. The CDR3 DNA sequence: TGTGCCAGCAGCTCTTCGACGGGATCTCAGAGGGGCTACACCTTC. Full variable domain (missing parts from reference TRBV7-3 and TRBJ1-2): GAGVSQTPSNKVTEKGKYVELRCDPISGHTALYWYRQSLGQGPEFLIYFQGTGAADDSGLPNDRFFAVRPEGSVSTLKIQRTERGDSAVYLCASSSSTGSQRGYTFGSGTRLTVV.

The rearrangement uses TRBV3-1 (or the pseudogene TRBV3-2) and TRBJ1-1; D call uncertain. V lost 0 bases and J 1 base, leaving 12 bases between the germline ends. Germline V gene lookup returns CDR1 LGHDT and CDR2 YNNKEL (reference sequence). This CDR3 has 16 amino acids. The CDR3 DNA reads TGTGCCAGCAGCCAAGAGGGCACACCAAGGAACACTGAAGCTTTCTTT. This sequence encodes CASSQEGTPRNTEAFF.

V usage is TRBV10-3 and J usage is TRBJ1-2, with 9 bases aligning to TRBD1. V shed 5 bases, J shed 2 bases, and the junction held 6 bases outside the gene matches. Germline V CDR1 and CDR2: ENHRY, SYGVKD. CDR3 length equals 15 residues. The DNA for the CDR3 is TGTGCCATCAGTTTCCCCGGGACAGGGAACTATGGCTACACCTTC. Amino acids: CAISFPGTGNYGYTF.